Detailed here is one TCR beta chain. Its specificity is unknown. These data belong to a study of cytomegalovirus exposure and HLA in healthy donors. Study background: Most donors, 70% to 85% of a few hundred genotyped, fell in the Caucasian-associated ancestry cluster.

With 60 Vbeta and 13 Jbeta primers, the PCR was carried out. Repertoires were generated with immunoSEQ multiplex PCR, while TCRdb's copy carries only in-frame clones and drops some. The sample has approximately 160,000 clones, 75% to 90% seen once. Whole-study results and caveats: Most TCRs appeared rarely, but some public TCRs recurred in many donors. Donors belonging to an Asian-associated ancestry cluster reportedly showed fewer N-insertions in productive TCRs than the approximately 700-donor mean, according to what a later analysis found.

The sequence was obtained from a man aged 25 to 40 in good health and CMV-seropositive. Source material: PBMCs.

The CDR3 here is CASSEMASGHTDTQYF. DNA for the CDR3: TGCGCCAGCAGTGAGATGGCTAGCGGACACACAGATACGCAGTATTTT. V usage is TRBV10-1 and J usage is TRBJ2-3; 7 nucleotides agree with TRBD2. The CDR3 has 16 residues. V lost 2 bases to trimming and J lost 2 bases; unmatched junction nucleotides: 7. Germline CDR1 and CDR2: WNHNN and SYGVQD (reference sequence).